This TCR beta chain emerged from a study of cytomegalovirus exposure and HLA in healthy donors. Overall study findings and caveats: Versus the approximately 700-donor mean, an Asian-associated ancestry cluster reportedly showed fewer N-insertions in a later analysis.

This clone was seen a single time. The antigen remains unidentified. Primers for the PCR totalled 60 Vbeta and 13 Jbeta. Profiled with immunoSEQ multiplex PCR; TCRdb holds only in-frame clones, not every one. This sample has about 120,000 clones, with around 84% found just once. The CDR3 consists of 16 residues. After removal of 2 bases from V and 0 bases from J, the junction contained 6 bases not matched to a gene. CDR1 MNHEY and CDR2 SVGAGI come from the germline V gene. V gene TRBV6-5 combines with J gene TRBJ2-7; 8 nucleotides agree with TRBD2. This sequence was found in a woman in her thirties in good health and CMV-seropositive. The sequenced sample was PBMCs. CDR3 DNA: TGTGCCAGCAGTTACAGCCCGGGAGGGCCCTCCTACGAGCAGTACTTC. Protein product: CASSYSPGGPSYEQYF.